The entry that follows covers one TCR beta chain sequence. Its cognate antigen has yet to be identified. Base-call qualities are not available, and no considerably larger clone is one nucleotide away. The sample's time point label, decoded: baseline, week 1 (first vaccination visit). What this sample's treatment or condition label stands for: pre-vaccination baseline after standard-of-care therapy. All donors had newly diagnosed IDH1-mutant astrocytomas of WHO grade 3 or 4 that showed loss of nuclear ATRX. The samples were drawn from NOA16, a multicentre, single-arm, open-label phase I trial in Germany that tested a mutant IDH1 peptide vaccine in humans for the first time. Visit V03 blood draws served as the baseline sample for immunogenicity testing. Genomic DNA for TCRB sequencing was isolated from EDTA blood with the DNeasy Blood and Tissue Kit. The library was generated by the immunoSEQ multiplex PCR assay. Following the manufacturer's protocol, the hsTCRB Kit was used to amplify rearranged TCR beta chain sequences. Sequencing of TCRB libraries was carried out on an Illumina MiSeq. In the source study's methods: The proprietary platform of the kit vendor was used for demultiplexing, trimming and gene mapping. TCRdb holds this immuneACCESS table with in-frame rearrangements only. Some clones are missing; in checked studies, unresolved V genes explain under half, and the rest has no known cause. The DNA was the basis for D and trimming; V, J and clone size are from that table. The sample records approximately 54,000 clones, approximately 80% of which are singletons. 15% to 25% of the sample belongs to the ten largest clones.

This sample was taken from a study of a mutant IDH1 vaccine in newly diagnosed glioma (dated by TCRdb to the early 2020s). The study in broad terms: Of the roughly 33 treated patients, about 62% were male and around 40% were female, and a mean age of around 40 years was recorded. Longitudinal TCRB deep sequencing was done for 25 treated patients, wherever samples were available for exploratory analyses. Before enrollment, most patients had been given radiochemotherapy with temozolomide as standard therapy, while the rest had received either radiotherapy alone or temozolomide alone. Peripheral blood samples were drawn at six visits, namely V03 (baseline), V05, V07, V10, V12 and V13.

Study-wide conclusions, independent of this receptor: Changes in the top peripheral T cell clonotypes picked up by TCRB sequencing did not appear to be linked to pseudoprogression. It was noted by the authors that analyses of patient blood samples could not be reproduced owing to sample limitations. Across multiple MHC alleles, vaccine-induced immune responses were seen in around 93% of patients. Availability determined which PBMC samples were chosen for TCRB deep sequencing.

The input for sequencing was PBMCs, taken from a glioma patient treated with radiotherapy, temozolomide or both. This receptor was identified in a man aged 18 to 30 with glioma.

The CDR3 region reads CASSLGPAPQIADRYNEQFF. The DNA is as follows: TGTGCCAGCAGCTTGGGACCCGCCCCGCAGATAGCGGACCGCTACAATGAGCAGTTCTTC. Here the chain combines TRBV5-4 and TRBJ2-1, and the D gene may be TRBD2, 6 bases matching. As encoded in the germline V gene (reference sequence), CDR1 is SGHNT while CDR2 is YYREEE. The CDR3 runs 20 amino acids, cysteine and phenylalanine included. Of the read, only the CDR3 DNA is kept; its 60 bases are in frame from base 1. V sheds 0 bases and J sheds 3 bases, leaving 25 bases between their ends.